The 23 T cell receptor beta chains listed next were all sequenced from one sample in a study of CD8 T cell repertoires and HIV-1 epitope variants. Assay: immunoSEQ multiplex PCR; the TCRdb copy retains only in-frame clones and omits some. The sample contains tens of thousands of clones, 60% to 80% of which appear only once. Sequences were obtained from uncultured baseline CD8+ T cells from peripheral blood mononuclear cells (PBMCs). The receptor source for this set is a male donor with HIV.

A single count supports this clone. The chain is built from TRBV27 and TRBJ2-1, with D perhaps given as TRBD1 or TRBD2 (6 bases each). Trimming shortened V by 6 bases and J by 9 bases, and 15 bases separated the two germline ends. CDR1 and CDR2 (germline): MNHEY, SMNVEV (reference sequence). This CDR3 is 13 amino acids long. CDR3 residues: CASRGQSRGEQFF. The CDR3 DNA reads TGTGCCAGCAGGGGACAATCGCGGGGTGAGCAGTTCTTC.

This clone has a handful of counts. J is TRBJ2-3 and V is TRBV7-9, with D unclear. CDR1 is SEHNR, CDR2 FQNEAQ, per germline (reference sequence). The CDR3 loop spans 14 amino acids. The germline V and J ends were trimmed by 1 base and 1 base, with 6 bases remaining between them. The CDR3 coding sequence is TGTGCCAGCAGCTTAGTGGCGGGCACAGATACGCAGTATTTT. Its protein is CASSLVAGTDTQYF. The full variable domain, rest sourced from reference TRBV7-9 and TRBJ2-3, is DTGVSQNPRHKITKRGQNVTFRCDPISEHNRLYWYRQTLGQGPEFLTYFQNEAQLEKSRLLSDRFSAERPKGSFSTLEIQRTEQGDSAMYLCASSLVAGTDTQYFGPGTRLTVL.

This chain uses TRBV6-1 with TRBJ1-1, with a weak D call TRBD1 (6 bases). Germline-derived CDR1 and CDR2 are MNHNS and SASEGT. V was shortened by 6 bases and J by 4 bases, with 15 bases between the two germline ends. This CDR3 spans 14 amino acids. The CDR3: CASSVDTGSTEAFF. The CDR3, as DNA: TGTGCCAGCAGCGTGGATACAGGGAGCACTGAAGCTTTCTTT.

The chain links TRBV4-1 to TRBJ2-7; 13 positions agree with TRBD2. Germline V lookup: CDR1 MGHRA, CDR2 YSYEKL. There are 19 residues in the CDR3. V was clipped by 4 bases and J by 4 bases; unmatched bases: 16. In nucleotides, the CDR3 is TGCGCCAGCAGCCCGCGGGACAGGCGACTAGCGGGAGGAAAGTACGAGCAGTACTTC. It is translated as CASSPRDRRLAGGKYEQYF.

The chain has TRBV29-1 and TRBJ2-2, with D perhaps matching TRBD1 (6 bases). CDR1 SQVTM and CDR2 ANQGSEA come from the germline V gene. V was cut by 4 bases and J by 1 base, with 25 bases left in between. The CDR3 runs to 19 residues. Written as DNA, the CDR3 is TGCAGCGTTGCCAAGTCCTCCGGGACATTTGCTTGGAACACCGGGGAGCTGTTTTTT. It is translated as CSVAKSSGTFAWNTGELFF.

This chain connects TRBV7-9 to TRBJ2-3, with D maybe TRBD2 (6 bases). Trimming stripped 3 bases from V and 6 bases from J, with 7 bases between. The length of the CDR3 is 12 residues. Germline-derived CDR1 and CDR2 are SEHNR and FQNEAQ (reference sequence). CDR3 in amino acids: CASSFAGDTQYF. DNA of the CDR3: TGTGCCAGCAGCTTTGCGGGGGATACGCAGTATTTT.

This clone was counted between two and nine times. This chain connects TRBV7-2 to TRBJ1-6; 7 bases line up with TRBD1. The germline V gene has CDR1 SGHTA and CDR2 FQGNSA. The CDR3 consists of 16 residues. V lost 4 bases, J lost 7 bases, and 10 bases stayed unmatched. CDR3 DNA sequence: TGTGCCAGCAGCTCACAAGGGGGACAGATAAATTCACCCCTCCACTTT. Its translation: CASSSQGGQINSPLHF.

The chain has TRBV15 and TRBJ1-6; maybe TRBD1 (5 bases). V gave up 3 bases and J gave up 10 bases, with 10 bases separating them. The CDR3 sequence is 13 residues long. The germline V gene has CDR1 LNHNV and CDR2 YYDKDF (reference sequence). The CDR3 bases are TGTGCCACCAGCAGGGGAGGGGAATCACCCCTCCACTTT. This gives the protein CATSRGGESPLHF. The full variable domain, completed using reference TRBV15 and TRBJ1-6, is DAMVIQNPRYQVTQFGKPVTLSCSQTLNHNVMYWYQQKSSQAPKLLFHYYDKDFNNEADTPDNFQSRRPNTSFCFLDIRSPGLGDTAMYLCATSRGGESPLHFGNGTRLTVT.

Only a few counts were recorded for this clone. The V and J genes are TRBV9 and TRBJ2-7, with D possibly being TRBD1 or TRBD2 (5 bases each). The CDR3 totals 15 residues. Trimming pared 0 bases from V and 2 bases from J, leaving 12 bases between. Germline assignment: CDR1 SGDLS and CDR2 YYNGEE. CDR3 nucleotides: TGTGCCAGCAGCGTAGCGGGGCAGTTAACCTACGAGCAGTACTTC. Protein: CASSVAGQLTYEQYF. Filled out from reference TRBV9 and TRBJ2-7, the complete variable domain reads DSGVTQTPKHLITATGQRVTLRCSPRSGDLSVYWYQQSLDQGLQFLIQYYNGEERAKGNILERFSAQQFPDLHSELNLSSLELGDSALYFCASSVAGQLTYEQYFGPGTRLTVT.

CDR3 protein: CSVGDIYTEAFF. DNA for the CDR3: TGCAGCGTTGGGGACATCTACACTGAAGCTTTCTTT. The chain links TRBV29-1 to TRBJ1-1, with D possibly matching TRBD1 (6 bases). This CDR3 region has 12 residues. Trimming took off 4 bases at V and 3 bases at J, with 9 bases between the two ends. The germline V gene encodes CDR1 SQVTM and CDR2 ANQGSEA. Supplemented by reference TRBV29-1 and TRBJ1-1, the full variable domain reads SAVISQKPSRDICQRGTSLTIQCQVDSQVTMMFWYRQQPGQSLTLIATANQGSEATYESGFVIDKFPISRPNLTFSTLTVSNMSPEDSSIYLCSVGDIYTEAFFGQGTRLTVV.

This clone was recorded only once. CDR3 sequence: CASSSRLAGGNEQFF. CDR3 bases: TGTGCCAGCAGCTCCCGACTAGCGGGGGGCAATGAGCAGTTCTTC. The rearrangement links TRBV7-9 to TRBJ2-1; 13 bases align to TRBD2. Germline values: CDR1 SEHNR, CDR2 FQNEAQ (reference sequence). Trimming took 4 bases from V and 6 from J; bases not matched to a gene: 3. The CDR3 runs 15 residues.

The chain carries TRBV27 and TRBJ2-7; D gene uncertain. The V and J ends lost 10 bases and 6 bases respectively, with 25 bases between them. Looked up from germline, CDR1 is MNHEY and CDR2 is SMNVEV (reference sequence). This CDR3 spans 15 amino acids. CDR3 nucleotide sequence: TGTGCCACCTACCCCACGGTGGTCGGATTCCGCGAGCAGTACTTC. This translates into CATYPTVVGFREQYF.

This chain uses TRBV6-5 with TRBJ1-2; weak D call: TRBD1 (5 bases). V shed 6 bases and J shed 2 bases, with 7 bases lying between them. Looked up from germline, CDR1 is MNHEY and CDR2 is SVGAGI. This CDR3 region has 12 residues. The CDR3: CASRTVNYGYTF. DNA for the CDR3: TGTGCCAGCAGGACAGTAAACTATGGCTACACCTTC.

At least ten counts were recorded for this clone. The J gene is TRBJ2-7, the V gene TRBV4-3, with D perhaps TRBD1 or TRBD2 (6 bases each). Germline CDR1 and CDR2: LGHNA and YSLEER. V was clipped by 3 bases and J by 5 bases, with 17 bases between them. CDR3 length equals 15 residues. CDR3 sequence: CASSHAQGGLHEQYF. Written as DNA, the CDR3 is TGCGCCAGCAGCCACGCACAGGGAGGCCTTCACGAGCAGTACTTC.

The chain has TRBV27 and TRBJ1-1; maybe TRBD1 (6 bases). CDR3 length: 15 amino acids. From germline, CDR1 is MNHEY and CDR2 SMNVEV (reference sequence). The V and J ends lost 0 bases and 4 bases respectively, with 12 bases between them. CDR3 bases: TGTGCCAGCAGTTTATCGTGGGGGCGAAGCACTGAAGCTTTCTTT. Protein: CASSLSWGRSTEAFF.

The chain recombines TRBV7-2 with TRBJ2-1, with 10 bases matching TRBD1. The CDR3 length is 17 residues. Germline V gives CDR1 SGHTA, CDR2 FQGNSA. Losses at the gene ends were 1 base for V and 6 bases for J; bases not matched to a gene: 9. CDR3 coding DNA: TGTGCCAGCAGCTTAGGCGTGACAGGGGGCCTTTCCAATGAGCAGTTCTTC. Translating it yields CASSLGVTGGLSNEQFF.

The J gene is TRBJ2-5, the V gene TRBV14, with D possibly TRBD1 on 7 matching bases. Trimming cost V 8 bases and J 5 bases, with 15 bases left between them. The CDR3 length is 13 residues. The germline V gene encodes CDR1 SGHDN and CDR2 FVKESK. The CDR3 bases are TGTGCCAGCCGACAGGGAGGAGAGGAGACCCAGTACTTC. Translated: CASRQGGEETQYF.

This clone was found a few times. For the CDR3, the DNA is TGCAGCGTTGGGGCTAGCGGGAGAACAGATACGCAGTATTTT. This sequence encodes CSVGASGRTDTQYF. The rearrangement links TRBV29-1 to TRBJ2-3; 10 bases agree with TRBD2. The V segment lost 4 bases and the J segment 3 bases; nucleotides outside the gene matches: 4. The CDR3 has 14 amino acids. Germline values: CDR1 SQVTM, CDR2 ANQGSEA.

The gene calls are TRBV5-1 and TRBJ2-3; 10 bases line up with TRBD2. Trimming took 4 bases from V and 4 from J; bases not matched to a gene: 24. The V gene's germline CDR1 is SGHRS and CDR2 YFSETQ. The length of the CDR3 is 21 residues. The CDR3 reads CASSTGTVRLVLAGEADTQYF. The CDR3 DNA follows: TGCGCCAGCAGCACAGGGACAGTCCGATTAGTCCTAGCGGGAGAGGCAGATACGCAGTATTTT.

V usage is TRBV21-1 and J usage is TRBJ2-7; the table's D gene call, TRBD2, was not cross checked with the DNA. TRBV21-1 has pseudogene status. The CDR3 contains 14 residues. CDR3 amino acids: CASSKTEETYEQYF. Here the CDR3 DNA reads TGTGCCAGCAGCAAAACGGAGGAAACCTACGAGCAGTACTTC.

This rearrangement joins TRBV19 to TRBJ1-2; no clear D gene. This CDR3 contains 16 residues. The germline V gene has CDR1 LNHDA and CDR2 SQIVND (reference sequence). V was shortened by 5 bases and J by 7 bases, with 23 bases between the two germline ends. The CDR3, as DNA: TGTGCCAGTAGTCCCGACCGGGCACGGGAGGGTAGTGGCTACACCTTC. Translated, it gives CASSPDRAREGSGYTF.

The rearrangement uses TRBV19 and TRBJ1-5; D perhaps matches TRBD1 (5 bases). The ends were cut back, 5 bases at V and 0 bases at J, with 8 bases in the middle. The CDR3 extends over 14 amino acids. From germline, CDR1 is LNHDA and CDR2 SQIVND (reference sequence). CDR3 loop: CASSWGDSNQPQHF. The CDR3 DNA reads as TGTGCCAGTAGTTGGGGCGATAGCAATCAGCCCCAGCATTTT.

The chain joins TRBV29-1 to TRBJ2-7; 8 bases fit TRBD1. V was clipped by 1 base and J by 6 bases; unmatched bases: 5. Germline V CDR1 and CDR2: SQVTM, ANQGSEA. This CDR3 is built from 13 residues. CDR3 sequence (DNA): TGCAGCGTTGAAGGGACAGGGTTGGTCGAGCAGTACTTC. It yields the protein CSVEGTGLVEQYF.